A few counts support the clone carrying this T cell receptor beta chain. Its antigen is undetermined. Researchers took RNA transcripts and amplified the TCR beta CDR3 regions from them. HTBI primers were the set used in a first-round RT-PCR of the TCR CDR3. TCRdb used MiXCR to reprocess the multiplex PCR reads, holding one entry per CDR3 protein. The profile shows fewer than 350,000 distinct CDR3 sequences, approximately 16% of them singletons. The data originate from a study of T cells in Graves' hyperthyroidism and ophthalmopathy. Study-wide results and limits: Most thyroid clonotypes expanded above 0.001 were also detected in blood.

This CDR3 spans 14 amino acids. Trimming took off 5 bases at V and 2 bases at J, with 10 bases between the two ends. In germline, CDR1 is SGHRS, CDR2 YFSETQ. Patients aged 18 to 65 had newly diagnosed hyperthyroidism of under 2 months' duration. The V call is TRBV5-1, the J call TRBJ2-2; D ambiguous. The sample comprised blood. The sequence was obtained from a woman aged 50 to 60 with Graves' hyperthyroidism that later progressed to Graves' ophthalmopathy. This CDR3 reads CASREASNTGELFF. CDR3 nucleotides: TGCGCCAGCAGGGAAGCCTCTAACACCGGGGAGCTGTTTTTT.